This paragraph reports one T cell receptor (beta chain). This clonotype was seen ten or more times. The antigen it binds to is not known. Nothing much larger sits one base from this clone, and base qualities are not available. The sample originates from a study of T cells after yellow fever vaccination (dated by TCRdb to the late 2010s). Regarding the research as a whole: The SMART-Seq v4 Ultra Low Input RNA kit was used to prepare libraries from fractions with low cell numbers. To track T-cell clones before and after primary and booster YFV17D yellow fever vaccination, bulk TCR alpha and beta repertoires were sequenced longitudinally. The cohort comprised two healthy male donors, one aged 18 to 30 and one aged 30 to 40 years. Blood samples were taken at several timepoints before and after primary and secondary immunization, and bulk PBMC replicates and cell subsets were isolated. Results the study describes overall, beyond this receptor: Because abundant contaminating clonotypes from the bulk population could be contained in FACS-sorted repertoires, computational filtering was required. A small share of clonotypes occurred in both CD4 and CD8 compartments, likely arising from convergent recombination. Most clones expanded after primary vaccination were re-detected after the booster (about 96% of CD4 and about nine tenths of CD8), suggesting broad memory maintenance. Only two donors were included in the study, so the extent to which the findings can be generalized is limited. Compared with the primary T-cell response, the secondary T-cell response was weaker but faster, peaking on day 5 rather than day 15.

Synthesis of TCR cDNA relied on 5'RACE template switching, a step that introduced a universal primer site along with unique molecular identifiers. Priming of cDNA synthesis was performed from both the TCR alpha and TCR beta constant segments. Libraries were amplified in two PCR steps, with sample barcodes and sequencing adapters added in the second step. Sequencing of the libraries was done on either Illumina HiSeq 2500 (2x100 bp) or NovaSeq (2x150 bp). The paper's data handling went like this. Demultiplexing of reads and collapsing into UMI consensus sequences were performed with MIGEC, and V(D)J alignment was carried out with MiXCR. Clonotypes responding to the vaccine were identified with edgeR on replicate PBMC samples, with the criteria of FDR below 0.01 and a log2 fold change above 5 up to day 15. CD4 or CD8 identity was assigned to each bulk clonotype according to whether the clonotype was present at higher abundance in the sequenced CD4 repertoire or the sequenced CD8 repertoire. TCRdb reprocessed the public reads (quality trimming at Q25 with fastp, clone calling with MiXCR) and kept in-frame beta chains. CDR3 protein sequences are deduplicated, and each keeps its most common genes and DNA. What appears here as the V and J calls and clone size reflects TCRdb's work, not the paper's. The sample table contains more than 300,000 distinct CDR3 sequences; only one count was recorded for approximately 7% of them. Over 15% of the sample is taken by the ten largest.

According to the study, the label for this sample's treatment or condition signals: live attenuated yellow fever vaccine strain. Two biological replicates of bulk PBMCs were collected at each blood-draw timepoint. A standard Ficoll-Paque protocol was used to isolate PBMCs from peripheral blood. RNA was extracted with TriZol from bulk PBMCs, CD4 and CD8 fractions, and dextramer-positive and dextramer-negative fractions. The CDR1 and CDR2 encoded by the germline V gene are SGDLS and YYNGEE. Measured from the cysteine to the phenylalanine, the CDR3 is 14 residues long. Only the CDR3 part of the read is kept: 42 bases, read in frame from the first base. V gives up 3 bases and J gives up 5 bases, and the segment between their germline ends measures 14 bases.

This receptor was taken from a man younger than 30 who received the YFV17D yellow fever vaccine. Here the sequenced sample was PBMCs, taken roughly 45 days after the first yellow fever vaccination. The chain joins TRBV9 to TRBJ1-2; TRBD1 might be the D gene, on 5 matching bases. The DNA is as follows: TGTGCCAGCAGCGCCGGGGGGGATGCTTATGGCTACACCTTC. Its product reads: CASSAGGDAYGYTF.